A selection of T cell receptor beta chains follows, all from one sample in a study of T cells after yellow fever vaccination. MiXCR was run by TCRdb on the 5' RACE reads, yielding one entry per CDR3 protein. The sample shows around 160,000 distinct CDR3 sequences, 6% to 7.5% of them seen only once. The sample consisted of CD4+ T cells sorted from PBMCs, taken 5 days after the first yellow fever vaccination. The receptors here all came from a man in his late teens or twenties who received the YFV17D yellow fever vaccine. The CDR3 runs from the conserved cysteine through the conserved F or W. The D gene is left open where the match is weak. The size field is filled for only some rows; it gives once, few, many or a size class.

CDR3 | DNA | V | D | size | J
CASSTPPQGGQQYF | TGTGCCAGTAGTACCCCCCCCCAGGGGGGCCAGCAGTACTTC | TRBV19 | - | many | TRBJ2-7
CASSRGVESYGYTF | TGTGCCAGCTCGCGGGGGGTAGAGAGCTATGGCTACACCTTC | TRBV12-3/TRBV12-4 | - | few | TRBJ1-2
CASRGRAEAFF | TGTGCCAGCAGGGGGAGGGCTGAAGCTTTCTTT | TRBV12-3/TRBV12-4 | - | many | TRBJ1-1
CASRRTGEEAFF | TGTGCCAGCAGGAGGACAGGGGAAGAAGCTTTCTTT | TRBV6-6 | TRBD1 | - | TRBJ1-1
CASSQDLGPNTQYF | TGCGCCAGCAGCCAAGATTTAGGTCCGAATACGCAGTATTTT | TRBV4-1 | - | many | TRBJ2-3
CSAGQGWINTEAFF | TGCAGCGCCGGACAGGGTTGGATAAACACTGAAGCTTTCTTT | TRBV29-1 | TRBD1 | - | TRBJ1-1
CASSQASGQTNYGYTF | TGCGCCAGCAGCCAAGCCTCTGGACAGACTAACTATGGCTACACCTTC | TRBV4-3 | - | many | TRBJ1-2
CASRNQGAGNYGYTF | TGTGCCAGCAGAAACCAGGGGGCAGGAAACTATGGCTACACCTTC | TRBV6-1 | TRBD1 | - | TRBJ1-2
CASTRGGHHEQYF | TGTGCCAGCACCCGTGGGGGACACCACGAGCAGTACTTC | TRBV12-3/TRBV12-4 | - | - | TRBJ2-7
CASSLAGTGPNTGELFF | TGTGCCAGTAGTTTGGCGGGGACAGGGCCGAACACCGGGGAGCTGTTTTTT | TRBV19 | TRBD1 | many | TRBJ2-2
CASSLDGGDYGYTF | TGTGCCAGCAGCTTAGACGGAGGGGACTATGGCTACACCTTC | TRBV7-9 | - | many | TRBJ1-2